This T cell receptor (beta chain) was sequenced in a study of T-cell reconstitution after alpha-beta-depleted transplantation in children. This clonotype was observed at least ten times. Preparation of the TCRbeta library involved a method that used unique molecular identifiers. TCRdb fed the PCR reads into MiXCR, producing one record per CDR3 protein. The sample contains around 140,000 distinct CDR3 sequences, about 8.8% of which appear only once. This CDR3 spans 14 amino acids. Trimming stripped 6 bases from V and 0 bases from J, with 12 bases between. The origin of this receptor is a female patient between 2 and 15 years old who had a stem cell transplant for congenital amegakaryocytic thrombocytopenia, so the T cells may come from the graft donor. The chain couples TRBV12-3 or TRBV12-4 to TRBJ2-7; weak D call: TRBD1 (5 bases). The input for sequencing was PBMCs, mostly from graft donor cells, taken 180 days after TCRalphabeta/CD19-depleted stem cell transplant. The CDR3 here is CASRERQSSYEQYF. DNA of the CDR3: TGTGCCAGCAGGGAGAGACAGTCCTCCTACGAGCAGTACTTC.